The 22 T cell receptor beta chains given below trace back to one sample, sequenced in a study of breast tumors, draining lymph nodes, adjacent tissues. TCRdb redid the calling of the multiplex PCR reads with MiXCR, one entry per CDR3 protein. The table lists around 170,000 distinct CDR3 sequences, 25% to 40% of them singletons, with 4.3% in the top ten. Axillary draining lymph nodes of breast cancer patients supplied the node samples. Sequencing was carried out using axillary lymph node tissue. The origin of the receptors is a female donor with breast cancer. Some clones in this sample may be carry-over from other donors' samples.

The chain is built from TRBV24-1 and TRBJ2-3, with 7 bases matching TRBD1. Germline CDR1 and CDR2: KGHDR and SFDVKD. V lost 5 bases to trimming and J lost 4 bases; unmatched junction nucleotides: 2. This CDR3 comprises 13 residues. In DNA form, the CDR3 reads TGTGCCACCAGTGGCACAGGGGCAGATACGCAGTATTTT. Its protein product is CATSGTGADTQYF.

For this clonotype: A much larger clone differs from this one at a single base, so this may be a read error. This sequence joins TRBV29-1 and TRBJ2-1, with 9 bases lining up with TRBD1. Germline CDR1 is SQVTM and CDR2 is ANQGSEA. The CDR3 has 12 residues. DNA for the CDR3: TGCAGCGTTGAGGGACAGGGCAATGGGCAGTTCTTC. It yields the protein CSVEGQGNGQFF.

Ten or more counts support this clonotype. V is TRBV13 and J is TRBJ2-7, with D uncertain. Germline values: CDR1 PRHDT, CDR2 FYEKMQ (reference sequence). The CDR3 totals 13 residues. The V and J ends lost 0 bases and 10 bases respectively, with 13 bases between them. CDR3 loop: CASSLGTGRGQYF. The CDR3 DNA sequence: TGTGCCAGCAGCTTAGGTACGGGCAGAGGACAGTACTTC.

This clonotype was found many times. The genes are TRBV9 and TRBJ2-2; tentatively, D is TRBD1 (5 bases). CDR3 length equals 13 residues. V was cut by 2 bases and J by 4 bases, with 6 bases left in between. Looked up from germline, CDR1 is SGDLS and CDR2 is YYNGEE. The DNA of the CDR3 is TGTGCCAGCAGCGTCGACAGCACCGGGGAGCTGTTTTTT. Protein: CASSVDSTGELFF. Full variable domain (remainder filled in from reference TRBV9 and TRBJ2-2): DSGVTQTPKHLITATGQRVTLRCSPRSGDLSVYWYQQSLDQGLQFLIQYYNGEERAKGNILERFSAQQFPDLHSELNLSSLELGDSALYFCASSVDSTGELFFGEGSRLTVL.

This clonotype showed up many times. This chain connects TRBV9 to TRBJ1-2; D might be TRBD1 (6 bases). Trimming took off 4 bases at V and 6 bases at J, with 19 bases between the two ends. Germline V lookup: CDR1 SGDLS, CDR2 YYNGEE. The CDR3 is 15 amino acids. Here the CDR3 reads CASSSTRGLLDGYTF. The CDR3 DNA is TGTGCCAGCAGCTCAACCAGGGGTTTATTGGATGGCTACACCTTC.

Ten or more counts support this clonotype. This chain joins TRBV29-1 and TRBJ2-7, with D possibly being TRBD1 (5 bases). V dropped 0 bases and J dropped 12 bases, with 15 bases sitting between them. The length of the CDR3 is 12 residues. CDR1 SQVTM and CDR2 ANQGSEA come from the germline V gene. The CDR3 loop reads CSVEDRTTQAYF. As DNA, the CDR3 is TGCAGCGTTGAAGATCGAACAACACAGGCGTACTTC.

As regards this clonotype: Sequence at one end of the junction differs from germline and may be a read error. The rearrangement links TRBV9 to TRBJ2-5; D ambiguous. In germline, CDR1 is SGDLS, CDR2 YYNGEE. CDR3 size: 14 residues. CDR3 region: CASSVRSSQETQSF. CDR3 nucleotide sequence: TGTGCCAGCAGCGTACGTTCATCGCAAGAGACCCAGTCCTTC.

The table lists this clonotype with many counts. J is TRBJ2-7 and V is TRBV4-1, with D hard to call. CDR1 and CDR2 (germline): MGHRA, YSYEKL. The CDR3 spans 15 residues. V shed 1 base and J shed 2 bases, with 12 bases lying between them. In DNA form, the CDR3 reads TGCGCCAGCAGCCAAGTGTCAGTTGGCGCCTACGAGCAGTACTTC. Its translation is CASSQVSVGAYEQYF.

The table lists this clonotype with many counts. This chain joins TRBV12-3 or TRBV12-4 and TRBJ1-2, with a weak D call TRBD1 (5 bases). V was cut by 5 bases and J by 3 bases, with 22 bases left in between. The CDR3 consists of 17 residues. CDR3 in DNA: TGTGCCAGCAGTCCCCTCAAGGGCCGGGACGGGGACTATGGCTACACCTTC. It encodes CASSPLKGRDGDYGYTF.

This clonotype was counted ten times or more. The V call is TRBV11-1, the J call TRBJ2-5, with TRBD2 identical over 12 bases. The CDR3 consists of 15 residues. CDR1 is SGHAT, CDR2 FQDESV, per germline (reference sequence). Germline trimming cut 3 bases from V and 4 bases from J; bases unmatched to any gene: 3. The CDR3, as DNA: TGTGCCAGCAGCTTGCTAGCGGGGGGGATAGAGACCCAGTACTTC. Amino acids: CASSLLAGGIETQYF.

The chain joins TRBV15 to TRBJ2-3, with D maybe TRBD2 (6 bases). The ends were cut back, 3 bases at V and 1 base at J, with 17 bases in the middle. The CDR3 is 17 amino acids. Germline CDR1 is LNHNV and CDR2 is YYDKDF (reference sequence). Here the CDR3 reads CATSSESTGEGTDTQYF. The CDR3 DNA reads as TGTGCCACCAGCAGCGAGTCCACGGGGGAAGGCACAGATACGCAGTATTTT.

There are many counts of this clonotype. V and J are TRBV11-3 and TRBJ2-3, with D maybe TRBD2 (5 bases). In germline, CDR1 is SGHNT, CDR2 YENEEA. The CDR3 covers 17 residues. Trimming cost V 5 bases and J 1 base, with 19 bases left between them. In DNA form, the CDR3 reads TGTGCCAGCAGCCCGGGTTTTTTCCGAGCGGGCACAGATACGCAGTATTTT. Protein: CASSPGFFRAGTDTQYF.

The CDR3 here is CASSAGIFYGYTF. CDR3 bases: TGTGCCAGCAGTGCAGGGATCTTCTATGGCTACACCTTC. This chain uses TRBV28 with TRBJ1-2, with D possibly matching TRBD1 (5 bases). V was clipped by 5 bases and J by 4 bases, with 11 bases between them. Germline CDR1 MDHEN, CDR2 SYDVKM. This CDR3 contains 13 residues.

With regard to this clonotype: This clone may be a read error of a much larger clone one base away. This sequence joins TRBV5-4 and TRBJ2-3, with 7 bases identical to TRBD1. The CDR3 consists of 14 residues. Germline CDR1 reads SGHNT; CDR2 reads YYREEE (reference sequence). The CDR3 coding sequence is TGTGCCAGCAGCTTGGACAGAGGGACAGATACGCGGTATTTT. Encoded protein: CASSLDRGTDTRYF.

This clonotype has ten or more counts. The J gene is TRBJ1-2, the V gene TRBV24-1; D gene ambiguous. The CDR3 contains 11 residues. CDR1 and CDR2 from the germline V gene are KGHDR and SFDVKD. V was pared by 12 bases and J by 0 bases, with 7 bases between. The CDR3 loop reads CAAGSNYGYTF. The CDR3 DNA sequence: TGTGCCGCCGGATCTAACTATGGCTACACCTTC.

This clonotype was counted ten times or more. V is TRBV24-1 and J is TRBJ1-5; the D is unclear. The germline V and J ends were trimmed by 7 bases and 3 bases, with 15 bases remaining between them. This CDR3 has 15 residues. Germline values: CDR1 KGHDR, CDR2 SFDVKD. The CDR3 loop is CATSDLDGNNQPQHF. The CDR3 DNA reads TGTGCCACCAGCGACCTGGACGGGAACAATCAGCCCCAGCATTTT.

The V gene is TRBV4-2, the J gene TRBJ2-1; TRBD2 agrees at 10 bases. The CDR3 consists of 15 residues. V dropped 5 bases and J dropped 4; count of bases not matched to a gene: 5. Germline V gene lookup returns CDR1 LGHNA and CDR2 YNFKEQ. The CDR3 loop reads CASSEGTSAYNEQFF. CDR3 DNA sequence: TGTGCCAGCAGCGAAGGGACTAGCGCTTACAATGAGCAGTTCTTC.

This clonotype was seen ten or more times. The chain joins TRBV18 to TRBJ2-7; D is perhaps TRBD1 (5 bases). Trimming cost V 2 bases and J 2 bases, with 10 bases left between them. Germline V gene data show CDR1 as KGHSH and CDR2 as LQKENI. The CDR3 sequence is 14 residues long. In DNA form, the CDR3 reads TGTGCCAGCTCACCAGGGGCCGAACCCTACGAGCAGTACTTC. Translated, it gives CASSPGAEPYEQYF.

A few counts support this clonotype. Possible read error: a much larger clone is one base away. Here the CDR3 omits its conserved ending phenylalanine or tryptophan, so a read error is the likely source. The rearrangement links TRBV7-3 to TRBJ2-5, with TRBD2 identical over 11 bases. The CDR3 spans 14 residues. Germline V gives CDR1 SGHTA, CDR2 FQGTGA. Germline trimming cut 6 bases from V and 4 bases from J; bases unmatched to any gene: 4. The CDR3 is CASSRSGRGETQYL. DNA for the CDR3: TGTGCCAGCAGTCGTAGCGGGAGGGGAGAGACCCAGTACCTC.

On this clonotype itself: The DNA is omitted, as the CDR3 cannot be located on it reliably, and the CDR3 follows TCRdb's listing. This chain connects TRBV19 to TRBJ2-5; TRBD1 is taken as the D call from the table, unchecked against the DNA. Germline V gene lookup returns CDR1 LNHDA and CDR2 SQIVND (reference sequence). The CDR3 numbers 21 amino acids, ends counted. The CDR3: CASRKTQGRAGYTFGSGTQYF.

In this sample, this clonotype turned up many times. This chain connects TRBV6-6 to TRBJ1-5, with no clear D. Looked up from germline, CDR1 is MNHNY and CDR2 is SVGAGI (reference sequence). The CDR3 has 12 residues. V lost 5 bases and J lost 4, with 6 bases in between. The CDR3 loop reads CASSGQNQPQHF. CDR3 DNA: TGTGCCAGCAGTGGTCAAAATCAGCCCCAGCATTTT.

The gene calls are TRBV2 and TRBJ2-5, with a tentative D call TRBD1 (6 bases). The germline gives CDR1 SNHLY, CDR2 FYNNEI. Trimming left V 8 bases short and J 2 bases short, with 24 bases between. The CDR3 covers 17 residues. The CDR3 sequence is CASADSTLGGLQETQYF. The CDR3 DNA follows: TGTGCCAGCGCGGACTCCACCTTAGGGGGTTTGCAAGAGACCCAGTACTTC.